The present T cell receptor beta chain was sequenced within a study of cytomegalovirus exposure and HLA in healthy donors (dated by TCRdb to the late 2010s). Background on the whole study: In an earlier analysis of approximately 640 of the donors, 276 Gb of sequence data and approximately 100 million unique TCR beta sequences from about 179 million T cells were reported. About 300 gigabases of sequencing data and approximately 92 million unique TCR sequences made up an early release that covered under 750 HLA-typed donors. Of the 398 genotyped donors, over 80% were placed in the genetic ancestry cluster associated with self-reported Caucasian donors. The study was designed to test whether signatures of past pathogen exposure could be identified by cataloging public T cell receptors. Using immunosequencing, the study profiled T cell repertoires from around 670 subjects and related those repertoires to cytomegalovirus serostatus. In addition to the first cohort of around 670 subjects, a separate validation cohort of 100 to 150 different subjects was used. High-throughput TCR immunosequencing, statistical association of individual TCRs with disease status, and machine learning were combined to predict cytomegalovirus infection status. In a later analysis, previously published TCR beta repertoires from 600 to 850 donors were re-analyzed and high-resolution HLA genotyping was added so that TCR occurrence patterns could be studied. The later analysis used no new phenotypic data to find candidate immune exposures, relying instead on TCR beta sequences and their occurrence across donors. An earlier analysis of about 620 of the donors applied high-throughput TCR beta sequencing to assess whether each TCR beta V gene segment acted as functional or pseudogenic. Alongside the repertoire data, information on donor age, sex, ethnicity and CMV serostatus was compiled. A later genetic analysis used genome-wide SNP genotypes for about 55% of the 666 donors, treating that subset as a discovery cohort. Every repertoire in the discovery cohort had been generated on one and the same sequencing platform. HLA typing included class I and class II loci at four-digit resolution. The number of donors typed differed by locus, with 629-630 for A, B, C, DRB1 and DQB1, roughly 520 for DQA1, over 600 for DPA1, and 400 to 490 for DPB1. Roughly five DR-DQ haplotypes were handled as single units for association and clustering, since linkage in the cohort was strong. Among about 360 genotyped donors of the cohort, an average of about 240,000 unique TCR beta nucleotide sequences were sequenced per donor, 15% to 20% of them non-productive. What the research found in general, with its limitations: Correlated functional status among segregating V segments might be attributable to linkage disequilibrium, but an unknown experimental factor could not be ruled out. It was suggested by the authors that the approach could potentially be generalized to other disease states and immunological phenotypes. The 87-base-pair reads could not distinguish some IMGT-functional V segments, including TRBV6-2 and TRBV6-3, so those segments were excluded. An earlier analysis of around 600 of the donors showed that most TCR beta V segments appeared in productive rearrangements either about 87% or about 30% of the time, which broadly matched IMGT annotations. Immune exposure information for the cohort was limited to CMV serostatus. Compared with the roughly 670-donor mean, donors in an Asian-associated ancestry cluster had fewer N-insertions in productive TCRs, according to a later genetic analysis. A cluster of highly shared sequence variants was judged likely to represent a technical artifact of the sequencing pipeline. Because some donors lacked HLA typing at each locus, the association tests relied only on the typed subset. According to a later analysis, TCR association rates differed among HLA loci, with DRB1 alleles showing the most associated TCRs and HLA-C alleles showing the fewest. The study gave a list of some 150 TCR beta chains associated with cytomegalovirus. In a later analysis, HLA-associated TCR beta chains were found to be more clonally expanded and to have lower generation probabilities than equally common non-associated chains. At a false discovery rate of 0.05, a later analysis linked fewer than 20,000 TCR beta sequences to specific HLA alleles. According to a later analysis, parvovirus B19, influenza, CMV and Epstein-Barr virus appeared linked to several top co-occurrence clusters. In this cohort, only TCR beta chains were sequenced, and detectable features were limited by the absence of alpha or paired-chain data. Because counts were too low, some 16 rarely observed V segments, including chromosome 9 orphons, were excluded from the earlier analysis of some 540 of the donors. An association between a missense DCLRE1C variant and V-gene and J-gene trimming of TCR beta chains was found in a later genetic analysis and replicated in an independent cohort. Most TCR sequences were observed very rarely across donors, whereas some public TCRs were present in many individuals. When HLA alleles, especially DR and DQ, strongly co-occurred, TCR associations were difficult to assign to individual alleles. Presence/absence analyses assumed roughly uniform sequencing depth across donors, an assumption that may not hold. A later analysis found that most CMV-associated TCR beta chains appeared HLA-restricted, with HLA associations seemingly driven largely by CMV exposure. A further reported finding was that TCR beta sequences accurately predicted the HLA-A and HLA-B alleles for most subjects in the first cohort. In vitro tests confirmed that a few of the cytomegalovirus-associated TCR beta chains recognize cytomegalovirus antigens. The classifier was reported to diagnose cytomegalovirus status with high specificity and sensitivity in both the original and validation cohorts.

The cohort consisted of hundreds of healthy bone marrow donors. At the time of sampling, all cohort members were nominally healthy, though unrecorded immune exposures were likely present. The donor was CMV seronegative and was included in the group of a few hundred seronegative cohort members. A peripheral blood sample was collected from each donor, and TCR beta sequencing was performed on peripheral blood mononuclear cells. Genomic DNA was extracted from the blood cell samples with the Qiagen DNeasy Blood Extraction Kit. Including cysteine and phenylalanine, the CDR3 has 13 amino acids. The DNA shown is the 39-base CDR3, in frame from base 1. CDR1 is given as MNHEY and CDR2 as SVGAGI, both from the germline V gene. V trim: 5 bases; J trim: 5 bases; unmatched bases: 6. With regard to this clone: This clone's antigen is unknown. No base qualities exist here, and no much larger clone lies one base off it.

The method behind the library was the immunoSEQ multiplex PCR assay. For the multiplex PCR, a mixture combining 60 forward primers for TCR Vbeta segments and 13 reverse primers for TCR Jbeta segments was used. The CDR3 region of rearranged TCR beta genes was amplified from genomic DNA by a multiplex PCR assay. On the Illumina HiSeq System, the amplified TCR beta libraries were sequenced as 87-base-pair reads. On the authors' methods: A later analysis tallied around 80 million unique TCR beta chains across the 640 or so repertoires, and around 9.9 million of those chains were shared by two or more donors. A nearest-neighbor algorithm error-corrected the raw reads and collapsed the reads into unique sequences, merging closely related sequences to remove PCR and sequencing errors. Alignment of CDR3 sequences to IMGT reference sequences was used to assign V, D and J gene segments. For a sequence to be retained, at least a six-nucleotide match to both a V gene segment and a J gene segment was required. Rearrangements were called productive when the CDR3 lacked stop codons and stayed in frame with V and J; all others were non-productive. Following IMGT convention, CDR3 was defined as the stretch from the second conserved V-encoded cysteine to the conserved J-encoded phenylalanine. Sequences without an unambiguous match to a single V gene segment were excluded from the earlier analysis of a few hundred of the donors. In an earlier analysis of 500 to 750 of the donors, V segments were called functional above 56.7% productive rearrangements and were called segregating when the between-donor standard deviation exceeded 5%. To diagnose cytomegalovirus status from the catalog of TCR beta chain sequences, a statistical classification framework was built. In a later analysis, TCR nucleotide sequences were compared against IMGT/GENE-DB human TR gene sequences so that V and J genes could be assigned. The TCRdist pipeline was used in a later analysis to assign CDR3 sequences and most-parsimonious VDJ recombination scenarios. In a later analysis, each TCR beta chain was defined by its CDR3 amino acid sequence together with its V-gene family, and reads without a unique V-gene family were excluded. A later analysis removed 592 highly shared, low-generation-probability nucleotide sequences to deal with suspected cross-contamination and a sequencing artifact. A later analysis calculated a clonal expansion index for each public chain from normalized within-repertoire ranks of inferred template counts. A later analysis computed generation probabilities with a VDJ recombination model fitted to out-of-frame rearrangements, and checked the results against IGoR. A later analysis scored TCR-TCR, TCR-HLA and TCR-CMV co-occurrence with hypergeometric tests, applying a repertoire-size bias correction to TCR pairs. To estimate false discovery rates, a later analysis permuted the HLA or CMV assignments 20 times. In a later analysis, co-occurring TCRs were grouped with DBSCAN, and TCRdist sequence similarity was added when clustering was performed within HLA-allele-positive subsets. Co-occurrence clustering excluded repertoires with fewer than 30,000 or more than 120,000 public chains, plus five with anomalous nucleotide sharing. Drawn from immuneACCESS, this table holds only the in-frame rearrangements with V and J called that TCRdb kept. Clones are partly lost; checked studies trace under half to an unresolved V gene and leave the rest unexplained. V, J and clone size are taken as reported in that table, and D and trimming were inferred from the DNA itself. The sample yields over 200,000 clones; approximately 80% were counted once. The ten largest clones represent approximately 0.62% of the sample.

Specimen: PBMCs. The TCR was taken from a woman between 40 and 50 years old in good health and CMV-seronegative. The sequence is built from TRBV6-5 and TRBJ2-7; TRBD1 aligns with 7 central bases. The nucleotide sequence is TGTGCCAGCAGTCCCTTAGGGACAGACGAGCAGTACTTC. This is translated as CASSPLGTDEQYF.